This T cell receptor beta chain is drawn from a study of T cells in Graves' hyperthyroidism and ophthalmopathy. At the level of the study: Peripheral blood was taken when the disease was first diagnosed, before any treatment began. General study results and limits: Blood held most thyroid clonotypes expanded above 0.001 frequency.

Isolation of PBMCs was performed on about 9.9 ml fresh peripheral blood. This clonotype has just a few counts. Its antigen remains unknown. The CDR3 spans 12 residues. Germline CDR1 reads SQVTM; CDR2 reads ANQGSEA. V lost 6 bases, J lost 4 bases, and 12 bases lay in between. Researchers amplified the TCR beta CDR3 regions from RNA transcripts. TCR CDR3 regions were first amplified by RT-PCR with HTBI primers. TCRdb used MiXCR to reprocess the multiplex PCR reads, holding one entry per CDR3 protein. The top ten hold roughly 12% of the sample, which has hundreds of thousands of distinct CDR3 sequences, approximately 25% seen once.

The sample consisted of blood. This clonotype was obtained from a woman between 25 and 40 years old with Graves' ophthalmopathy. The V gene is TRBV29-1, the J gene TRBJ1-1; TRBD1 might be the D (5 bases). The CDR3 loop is CSVSGSSTEAFF. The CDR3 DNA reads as TGCAGCGTATCAGGGTCGAGCACTGAAGCTTTCTTT.